This T cell receptor beta chain was sequenced in a study of PD-1 blockade in classical Hodgkin lymphoma. Sample time point: cycle 4 day 1 (C4D1), after more than five weeks of nivolumab. Every single patient, without exception, relapsed after autologous stem cell transplantation, and brentuximab vedotin exposure varied. Assay used: immunoSEQ multiplex PCR; TCRdb lists only in-frame clones, some missing. The sample has roughly 9,100 clones, 65% to 85% seen once. Study-level points and caveats: There remain no defined causes for the repertoire differences, which possibly reflect disease activity or prior therapy. Reports described newly diagnosed patients as having lower baseline TCR diversity than healthy donors. Baseline diversity in complete responders resembled that of newly diagnosed patients.

As to this clone: As yet, its antigen is unknown.

Germline CDR1 is LNHDA and CDR2 is SQIVND (reference sequence). The CDR3 consists of 13 residues. Trimming left V 5 bases short and J 4 bases short, with 10 bases between. The TCR comes from a human donor with classical Hodgkin lymphoma. This chain connects TRBV19 to TRBJ2-3, with D possibly matching TRBD1 (6 bases). The sample consisted of peripheral blood mononuclear cells (PBMCs), taken before the fourth cycle of nivolumab. CDR3 sequence (DNA): TGTGCCAGTAGTTTGGACAGCTCAGATACGCAGTATTTT. Protein sequence: CASSLDSSDTQYF. Full variable domain (rest looked up from reference TRBV19 and TRBJ2-3): DGGITQSPKYLFRKEGQNVTLSCEQNLNHDAMYWYRQDPGQGLRLIYYSQIVNDFQKGDIAEGYSVSREKKESFPLTVTSAQKNPTAFYLCASSLDSSDTQYFGPGTRLTVL.